Following are 21 T cell receptor beta chains from one sample sequenced in a study of cytomegalovirus exposure and HLA in healthy donors. In the PCR, 60 Vbeta and 13 Jbeta primers were used. Data came from immunoSEQ multiplex PCR; TCRdb stores just in-frame clones and leaves some out. The sample has 150,000 to 200,000 clones, 84% seen once. The sample consisted of PBMCs. Every receptor here comes from a boy younger than 18 in good health and CMV-seronegative.

The chain recombines TRBV15 with TRBJ2-7; perhaps TRBD1 as D (6 bases). Germline-derived CDR1 and CDR2 are LNHNV and YYDKDF (reference sequence). The CDR3 is made up of 14 amino acids. Trimming pared 4 bases from V and 0 bases from J, leaving 10 bases between. The CDR3 nucleotides are TGTGCCACCAGCACCCAGGACAGCTCCTACGAGCAGTACTTC. Amino acids: CATSTQDSSYEQYF.

This clone was seen only a few times. The chain couples TRBV5-8 to TRBJ2-2, with TRBD1 matching over 9 bases. The junction had 8 bases not matched to a gene; V was cut back by 4 bases and J by 7 bases. CDR3 length: 15 residues. Germline values: CDR1 SGHTS, CDR2 YDEGEE. This chain's CDR3 is CASSQTDRGHGELFF. The CDR3 DNA follows: TGTGCCAGCAGCCAGACGGACAGGGGTCACGGGGAGCTGTTTTTT. The full variable domain, with the rest looked up from reference TRBV5-8 and TRBJ2-2, is EAGVTQSPTHLIKTRGQQATLRCSPISGHTSVYWYQQALGLGLQFLLWYDEGEERNRGNFPPRFSGRQFPNYSSELNVNALELEDSALYLCASSQTDRGHGELFFGEGSRLTVL.

The rearrangement uses TRBV19 and TRBJ1-1, with 9 positions matching TRBD1. V shed 4 bases and J 5 bases; nucleotides not matched to a gene: 8. This CDR3 is built from 15 residues. CDR1 is LNHDA and CDR2 is SQIVND in the germline V gene (reference sequence). CDR3 nucleotides: TGTGCCAGTAGTACCAACAGGGGGCTTGGAACTGAAGCTTTCTTT. Protein: CASSTNRGLGTEAFF.

The genes are TRBV9 and TRBJ2-7; 9 bases map to TRBD1. The junction had 10 bases not matched to a gene; V was cut back by 0 bases and J by 0 bases. CDR1 is SGDLS and CDR2 is YYNGEE in the germline V gene. The CDR3 has 18 residues. CDR3 nucleotide sequence: TGTGCCAGCAGCGTAGGGAAAGGGACAGGGAAAGCCTCCTACGAGCAGTACTTC. Amino acid sequence: CASSVGKGTGKASYEQYF. Complete variable domain (other parts from reference TRBV9 and TRBJ2-7): DSGVTQTPKHLITATGQRVTLRCSPRSGDLSVYWYQQSLDQGLQFLIQYYNGEERAKGNILERFSAQQFPDLHSELNLSSLELGDSALYFCASSVGKGTGKASYEQYFGPGTRLTVT.

V and J are TRBV20-1 and TRBJ2-1, with D tentatively TRBD2 (5 bases). Looked up from germline, CDR1 is DFQATT and CDR2 is SNEGSKA (reference sequence). The CDR3 covers 11 residues. The V end lost 5 bases, the J end lost 7 bases, and 9 bases lay between the germline ends. CDR3 sequence (DNA): TGCAGTGCTGAGGGCGGGAATGAGCAGTTCTTC. Protein product: CSAEGGNEQFF.

The chain couples TRBV11-2 to TRBJ2-5, with TRBD2 matching over 10 bases. V lost 3 bases to trimming and J lost 6 bases; unmatched junction nucleotides: 10. Germline loops: CDR1 SGHAT, CDR2 FQNNGV. CDR3 length: 16 amino acids. The CDR3 DNA is TGTGCCAGCAGCTTTCCAACTAGCGGGGTTTCGAAGACCCAGTACTTC. Its translation is CASSFPTSGVSKTQYF.

This clone has a handful of counts. The chain joins TRBV7-8 to TRBJ2-1; 7 bases match TRBD2. J gave up 5 bases and V 5 bases, and 6 bases lay outside the gene matches. The germline V gene encodes CDR1 SGHVS and CDR2 FQNEAQ. The CDR3 has 14 amino acids. The CDR3 is CASSPMGLHNEQFF. In nucleotides, the CDR3 is TGTGCCAGCAGCCCCATGGGACTACACAATGAGCAGTTCTTC.

This clone appeared a single time. This chain connects TRBV30 to TRBJ2-1; TRBD2 matches at 9 bases. Losses at the gene ends were 0 bases for V and 8 bases for J; bases not matched to a gene: 2. The CDR3 is 13 residues long. Germline CDR1 is GTSNPN and CDR2 is SVGIG (reference sequence). The CDR3 region is CAWSVIAGDEQFF. CDR3 in DNA: TGTGCCTGGAGTGTGATAGCGGGAGATGAGCAGTTCTTC.

This clone has just a few counts. V is TRBV27 and J is TRBJ1-1; a weak D match, TRBD1 (6 bases). Germline assignment: CDR1 MNHEY and CDR2 SMNVEV (reference sequence). The V and J ends lost 5 bases and 1 base respectively, with 14 bases between them. The CDR3 totals 15 residues. The CDR3 loop is CASSPLQGTNTEAFF. The CDR3 nucleotides are TGTGCCAGCAGTCCCCTTCAGGGGACGAACACTGAAGCTTTCTTT.

J is TRBJ2-5 and V is TRBV9; 11 bases are shared with TRBD1. V shed 3 bases, J shed 2 bases, and the junction held 6 bases outside the gene matches. The CDR3 totals 16 residues. Germline-derived CDR1 and CDR2 are SGDLS and YYNGEE. CDR3 nucleotides: TGTGCCAGCAGCGAGTACGGGACAGGGGGTCAAGAGACCCAGTACTTC. Translating it yields CASSEYGTGGQETQYF.

This sequence joins TRBV5-6 and TRBJ2-7; D gene uncertain. The V and J ends lost 1 base and 6 bases respectively, with 17 bases between them. CDR3 length equals 15 residues. CDR1 and CDR2 (germline): SGHDT, YYEEEE. CDR3 DNA: TGTGCCAGCAGCTTGTCAAGGCGGTTCAGTCGCGAGCAGTACTTC. Translating it yields CASSLSRRFSREQYF. Looking up the rest from reference TRBV5-6 and TRBJ2-7 gives the full variable domain: DAGVTQSPTHLIKTRGQQVTLRCSPKSGHDTVSWYQQALGQGPQFIFQYYEEEERQRGNFPDRFSGHQFPNYSSELNVNALLLGDSALYLCASSLSRRFSREQYFGPGTRLTVT.

The J gene is TRBJ1-3, the V gene TRBV29-1, with unresolved D. Germline V gives CDR1 SQVTM, CDR2 ANQGSEA. With 1 base removed from V and 1 base from J, the gap between germline ends came to 11 bases. The CDR3 has 15 residues. The CDR3 coding sequence is TGCAGCGTTGAAGGTCCCGTTCTATCTGGAAACACCATATATTTT. Amino acid sequence: CSVEGPVLSGNTIYF.

The chain couples TRBV6-5 to TRBJ1-5; the match to TRBD1 covers 7 bases. From germline, CDR1 is MNHEY and CDR2 SVGAGI. This CDR3 region has 12 residues. The J segment lost 5 bases and the V segment lost 5 bases, leaving 0 bases of the junction unmatched. The CDR3, as DNA: TGTGCCAGCAGTACAGGGGATCAGCCCCAGCATTTT. It translates to CASSTGDQPQHF.

The chain combines TRBV21-1 with TRBJ1-5. TRBV21-1 is listed as a pseudogene. The CDR3 loop spans 11 amino acids. CDR3 sequence: CRGNRNQPQHF. The CDR3 DNA is TGTCGAGGGAACAGAAATCAGCCCCAGCATTTT.

The chain has TRBV7-9 and TRBJ1-5; 9 nucleotides line up with TRBD1. Germline V gives CDR1 SEHNR, CDR2 FQNEAQ (reference sequence). This CDR3 comprises 15 residues. Trimming removed 1 base from V and 4 bases from J; junction bases left unmatched: 2. The CDR3 bases are TGTGCCAGCAGCTTAGGGGACAGGGAAAATCAGCCCCAGCATTTT. Protein sequence: CASSLGDRENQPQHF.

This clone was observed a handful of times. The chain employs TRBV30 and TRBJ2-7; D is undetermined. The CDR3 runs 12 residues. Germline V gene data show CDR1 as GTSNPN and CDR2 as SVGIG (reference sequence). Trimming took 3 bases from V and 2 from J, leaving 8 bases between them. Here the CDR3 DNA reads TGTGCCTGGAGCCCCGCAGCCTACGAGCAGTACTTC. Protein product: CAWSPAAYEQYF. The complete variable domain, with remaining parts taken from reference TRBV30 and TRBJ2-7, reads SQTIHQWPATLVQPVGSPLSLECTVEGTSNPNLYWYRQAAGRGLQLLFYSVGIGQISSEVPQNLSASRPQDRQFILSSKKLLLSDSGFYLCAWSPAAYEQYFGPGTRLTVT.

The chain joins TRBV30 to TRBJ1-1; the D gene is possibly TRBD1 (5 bases). Trimming cost V 0 bases and J 4 bases, with 18 bases left between them. CDR1 GTSNPN and CDR2 SVGIG come from the germline V gene (reference sequence). The CDR3 sequence is 16 residues long. CDR3 bases: TGTGCCTGGAGTGTCCACCCTTGGGGGGGAGGCACTGAAGCTTTCTTT. Translation: CAWSVHPWGGGTEAFF.

The genes are TRBV5-1 and TRBJ1-2, with 8 bases that match TRBD1. Germline CDR1 and CDR2: SGHRS and YFSETQ. This CDR3 is built from 16 residues. J gave up 4 bases and V 2 bases, and 10 bases lay outside the gene matches. The CDR3 DNA sequence: TGCGCCAGCAGCTTATATCAAGGACAGGGCAGCTATGGCTACACCTTC. Protein sequence: CASSLYQGQGSYGYTF.

This chain connects TRBV10-3 to TRBJ1-4; tentatively, D is TRBD1 (5 bases). CDR1 is ENHRY and CDR2 is SYGVKD in the germline V gene. The CDR3 is 14 amino acids. V lost 6 bases and J lost 5, with 13 bases in between. Here the CDR3 reads CAISRGKPNEKLFF. DNA for the CDR3: TGTGCCATCAGCCGGGGGAAACCAAATGAAAAACTGTTTTTT.

This clone was found once. The DNA for the CDR3 is TGTGCCAGCAGCCAACGGTTTCCCAATCAGCCCCAGCATTTT. Residues: CASSQRFPNQPQHF. The J gene is TRBJ1-5, the V gene TRBV7-6; the D is unclear. Between the trimmed V and J ends, which lost 5 bases and 3 bases, there was a span of 11 bases. CDR1 is SGHVS and CDR2 is FNYEAQ in the germline V gene. The CDR3 is 14 amino acids.

The chain joins TRBV6-1 to TRBJ1-3, with unresolved D. Germline assignment: CDR1 MNHNS and CDR2 SASEGT. The V and J ends lost 10 bases and 0 bases respectively, with 16 bases between them. The CDR3 contains 15 residues. CDR3 sequence: CATAPQPYSGNTIYF. DNA of the CDR3: TGTGCCACCGCGCCACAGCCTTACTCTGGAAACACCATATATTTT.